This entry features one T cell receptor beta chain sequence. Its antigen remains unidentified. Per-nucleotide qualities are absent, and no much larger clonotype sits a single base away. The data were taken from a study of T cell repertoires in cytomegalovirus infection (dated by TCRdb to the late 2010s). Background for the entire study: Alongside well-studied HLA-B-restricted epitopes, the peptide stimulations were aimed at recently identified HLA-C-restricted CMV epitopes, whose presentation resists viral immunomodulation. The HLA type of each donor mattered for the analysis, because public TCR beta signatures pointed to carriage of CMV infection along with the matching HLA type.

Read against the paper, the sample's treatment or condition label means: in vitro stimulation with specific CMV peptide epitopes to enrich CMV-specific T cells. Sequenced on an Illumina HiSeq 1500. TCRdb trimmed public reads at Q25 via fastp, called clones via MiXCR and kept in-frame beta chains. Identical CDR3 proteins give one entry, which carries the most common genes and DNA. Present in this sample are a few hundred thousand distinct CDR3 sequences, around two fifths of which were seen just once. The leading ten clones occupy 48% of the sample. What the authors observed across the whole study: In the ex vivo response, HLA-C-restricted CMV-specific TCR beta clonotypes were dominant, and in two of eight donors the single most frequent clonotype came from this HLA-C-restricted group. In both this cohort and an independent approximately 350-donor cohort, the cumulative frequency of public TCR beta family members distinguished carriers of CMV infection plus the relevant HLA type.

CDR1 LGHNA and CDR2 YSLEER were looked up in the germline V gene. From cysteine to phenylalanine, the CDR3 is 16 amino acids long. The retained sequence is limited to the CDR3, 48 bases, with the frame set at the first base. V loses 4 bases at its end and J loses 8 bases; junction bases beyond the gene matches: 14. Here the sequenced sample was cultured PBMCs, taken from culture after CMV antigen stimulation. This receptor was identified in a human donor in good health (CMV status not recorded). Some clones in this sample may be carry-over from other donors' samples. The rearranged segments are TRBV4-3 and TRBJ2-1, with TRBD1 identical over 7 junction bases. Here is the DNA: TGCGCCAGCAGCCGCCCGGGACAGCGCTTTTACGATGAGCAGTTCTTC. Its translation is CASSRPGQRFYDEQFF.